The T cell receptor beta chain under discussion was sequenced for a study of blood T cell repertoires in COVID-19. In the study overall: From T cells, B-cell-depleted T cells, or PBMCs came the material, which was cDNA or gDNA.

Method: immunoSEQ multiplex PCR; TCRdb's copy keeps in-frame clones and lacks some. This table holds around 260,000 clones, roughly nine tenths found once. Germline values: CDR1 KGHSH, CDR2 LQKENI. CDR3 length equals 15 residues. After removal of 2 bases from V and 3 bases from J, the junction contained 2 bases not matched to a gene. This TCR was recovered from a woman aged 25 to 45 with COVID-19, enrolled during active disease. This chain connects TRBV18 to TRBJ2-2; the match to TRBD1 covers 8 bases. The sequencing input was peripheral blood. The CDR3 DNA sequence: TGTGCCAGCTCACCAGACAGGGGATACACCGGGGAGCTGTTTTTT. Protein sequence: CASSPDRGYTGELFF.